This T cell receptor (beta chain) was sequenced in a study of blood T cells in healthy people across ages. Per the germline V gene, CDR1 is SGHRS and CDR2 is YFSETQ. Trimming took 4 bases from V and 13 from J; bases not matched to a gene: 14. The CDR3 is made up of 14 amino acids. As regards this clonotype: The antigen is not known.

Study-wide results and caveats: Long-lived donors exceeded aged donors in naive CD4+ cells and diversity. Bulk PBMC profiling left naive and antigen-experienced comparisons inconclusive. TCR beta diversity per million T cells fell roughly linearly with age. Correlation between TCR beta diversity and naive T cell percentage was strong.

Combining a sample-barcoded 5' primer with a J-beta primer mix, a second PCR ran for 7 to 11 cycles. TCRdb reprocessed the 5' RACE reads via MiXCR and lists one record per CDR3 protein. This sample has a few hundred thousand distinct CDR3 sequences, with roughly half found just once. The chain joins TRBV5-1 to TRBJ2-1, with 7 bases fitting TRBD1. The sequenced sample consisted of blood. This TCR derives from a man between 60 and 75 years old in good health. The CDR3 sequence is CASSIGTVGETQFF. Written as DNA, the CDR3 is TGCGCCAGCAGCATAGGGACAGTGGGGGAGACCCAGTTCTTC. The variable domain in full, completed from reference TRBV5-1 and TRBJ2-1, reads KAGVTQTPRYLIKTRGQQVTLSCSPISGHRSVSWYQQTPGQGLQFLFEYFSETQRNKGNFPGRFSGRQFSNSRSEMNVSTLELGDSALYLCASSIGTVGETQFFGPGTRLTVL.